This entry lists 24 T cell receptor beta chains sequenced from one sample in a study of CD8 T cells in ankylosing spondylitis (dated by TCRdb to the late 2010s). Library method: 5' RACE. The reads were generated on an Illumina HiSeq 2500. In-frame beta chains were kept once TCRdb had trimmed the public reads at Q25 with fastp and called clones with MiXCR. CDR3 protein duplicates are merged, each entry listing the most common genes and DNA. The table for this sample lists about 300,000 distinct CDR3 sequences; less than 25% of them were counted only once. The top ten hold around 3.2% of the sample. The sample consisted of blood, either unsorted or a sorted T cell fraction (not recorded which). All receptors derive from a female donor with ankylosing spondylitis or in good health (not recorded which).

A word on this clonotype: A clone one base away is much larger, so this may be a read error. This sequence joins TRBV7-6 and TRBJ2-1; possibly TRBD1 for D (6 bases). CDR1 and CDR2 (germline): SGHVS, FNYEAQ. This CDR3 is built from 14 residues. The CDR3 reads CASSTRTGGSEQLF. DNA of the CDR3: TGTGCCAGCAGCACCCGCACTGGGGGCTCTGAGCAGTTATTC.

DNA of the CDR3: TGTGCCAGCAGTTACTTAGTAGATCAGCCCCAGCATTTT. Its protein product is CASSYLVDQPQHF. The rearrangement joins TRBV6-6 to TRBJ1-5; D is unresolved. V dropped 1 base and J dropped 5 bases, with 6 bases sitting between them. This CDR3 spans 13 amino acids. Germline loops: CDR1 MNHNY, CDR2 SVGAGI (reference sequence).

The V and J genes are TRBV5-6 and TRBJ1-2; D call uncertain. Germline V gene sequence: CDR1 SGHDT, CDR2 YYEEEE. This CDR3 comprises 15 residues. Trimming pared 4 bases from V and 8 bases from J, leaving 21 bases between. CDR3 DNA: TGTGCCAGCAGCCCAAATCTAGGAGCAGCCCAGGGCTACACCTTC. This sequence encodes CASSPNLGAAQGYTF.

V is TRBV9 and J is TRBJ2-2; maybe TRBD1 (6 bases). The germline V and J ends were trimmed by 2 bases and 6 bases, with 14 bases remaining between them. The CDR3 has 15 residues. Germline loops: CDR1 SGDLS, CDR2 YYNGEE. The CDR3 here is CASSVNPGASGELFF. The DNA of the CDR3 is TGTGCCAGCAGCGTCAACCCAGGGGCATCCGGGGAGCTGTTTTTT.

This clonotype appeared many times. The chain couples TRBV29-1 to TRBJ2-6; the D is unclear. Germline CDR1 and CDR2: SQVTM and ANQGSEA. The length of the CDR3 is 13 residues. Between the trimmed V and J ends, which lost 7 bases and 1 base, there was a span of 8 bases. CDR3 DNA sequence: TGCAGCGCTGCAACTTCTGGGGCCAACGTCCTGACTTTC. This codes for CSAATSGANVLTF.

This sequence joins TRBV7-9 and TRBJ2-5; TRBD1 aligns across 9 bases. There are 14 residues in the CDR3. From germline, CDR1 is SEHNR and CDR2 FQNEAQ (reference sequence). V shed 5 bases, J shed 1 base, and the junction held 2 bases outside the gene matches. The CDR3 DNA follows: TGTGCCAGCAGCCGGACAGGGGTCCAAGAGACCCAGTACTTC. This codes for CASSRTGVQETQYF.

J is TRBJ1-2 and V is TRBV6-5; unclear D gene. V was cut by 4 bases and J by 8 bases, with 8 bases left in between. Germline values: CDR1 MNHEY, CDR2 SVGAGI. The CDR3 is 11 amino acids. CDR3 sequence reads: CASSSPRGYTF. For the CDR3, the DNA is TGTGCCAGCAGTTCACCCAGGGGCTACACCTTC.

The chain has TRBV4-3 and TRBJ1-2; tentative D call: TRBD1 (5 bases). The V end was cut by 0 bases, the J end by 2 bases, with 7 bases between. The CDR3 has 14 amino acids. Per the germline V gene, CDR1 is LGHNA and CDR2 is YSLEER. The CDR3 loop is CASSQEGTNYGYTF. The CDR3 coding sequence is TGCGCCAGCAGCCAAGAGGGGACCAACTATGGCTACACCTTC.

This clonotype was seen many times. The rearrangement joins TRBV6-5 to TRBJ2-5, with TRBD1 as a possible D gene (5 bases). Trimming left V 3 bases short and J 2 bases short, with 7 bases between. The CDR3 totals 13 residues. CDR1 is MNHEY, CDR2 SVGAGI, per germline. In DNA, the CDR3 is TGTGCCAGCAGTTATGACAGACAAGAGACCCAGTACTTC. This gives the protein CASSYDRQETQYF.

This clonotype was seen at least ten times. The chain carries TRBV6-1 and TRBJ2-7; D might be TRBD2 (6 bases). V gave up 5 bases and J gave up 7 bases, with 15 bases separating them. The germline V gene encodes CDR1 MNHNS and CDR2 SASEGT. This CDR3 spans 13 amino acids. The CDR3, as DNA: TGTGCCAGCAGTACCCCGGGACGGGAGGAGCAGTACTTC. This sequence encodes CASSTPGREEQYF.

The J gene is TRBJ2-1, the V gene TRBV10-3, with a possible D match to TRBD2 (6 bases). The V and J ends lost 11 bases and 10 bases respectively, with 21 bases between them. Germline V gives CDR1 ENHRY, CDR2 SYGVKD. The CDR3 is made up of 13 amino acids. The CDR3: CAAANPLAREQFF. Written as DNA, the CDR3 is TGTGCCGCCGCAAACCCACTAGCCCGAGAGCAGTTCTTC.

The rearrangement links TRBV7-3 to TRBJ2-2; a possible D gene is TRBD2 (6 bases). CDR1 and CDR2 (germline): SGHTA, FQGTGA. The length of the CDR3 is 15 residues. The V end was cut by 5 bases, the J end by 7 bases, with 17 bases between. The CDR3 nucleotides are TGTGCCAGCAGCCCCTTAGGAGGGCCTATCGGGGAGCTGTTTTTT. It encodes CASSPLGGPIGELFF.

This clonotype turned up a few times. The chain is built from TRBV4-3 and TRBJ2-1, with D perhaps matching TRBD2 (6 bases). The germline V gene encodes CDR1 LGHNA and CDR2 YSLEER. The V gene lost 0 bases and the J gene lost 0 bases, with 15 bases spanning the gap. CDR3 length: 18 residues. This CDR3 reads CASSQEAGLAASYNEQFF. The CDR3 bases are TGCGCCAGCAGCCAAGAGGCGGGCTTAGCGGCCTCCTACAATGAGCAGTTCTTC.

The rearrangement joins TRBV12-3 or TRBV12-4 to TRBJ2-1; 11 bases are a match to TRBD1. CDR3 length: 15 residues. The V and J ends lost 5 bases and 8 bases, in that order; junction bases with no gene match: 8. The DNA of the CDR3 is TGTGCCAGCAGTCCGCAGGACAGGGGGCAGGATGAGCAGTTCTTC. Residues: CASSPQDRGQDEQFF.

The V gene is TRBV20-1, the J gene TRBJ2-4, with 8 bases lining up with TRBD1. From germline, CDR1 is DFQATT and CDR2 SNEGSKA (reference sequence). After removal of 4 bases from V and 9 bases from J, the junction contained 5 bases not matched to a gene. CDR3 length: 12 amino acids. CDR3 protein: CSAIDRGGIQYF. The CDR3 coding sequence is TGCAGTGCTATTGACAGGGGAGGCATTCAGTACTTC.

The chain uses TRBV6-2 or TRBV6-3 and TRBJ2-5; maybe TRBD1 (6 bases). The V gene's germline CDR1 is MNHEY and CDR2 SVGEGT. The CDR3 covers 15 residues. V dropped 8 bases and J dropped 4 bases, with 20 bases sitting between them. CDR3 sequence reads: CASGVPGVFGETQYF. The CDR3 nucleotides are TGTGCCAGCGGGGTGCCAGGGGTTTTCGGAGAGACCCAGTACTTC.

This clonotype was seen a few times. The chain carries TRBV5-5 and TRBJ2-1, with unresolved D. The CDR3 totals 15 residues. Germline V CDR1 and CDR2: SGHKS, YYEKEE (reference sequence). V was clipped by 4 bases and J by 0 bases, with 11 bases between them. The CDR3 nucleotides are TGTGCCAGCAGCAGGTACGTTGACTCCTACAATGAGCAGTTCTTC. It translates to CASSRYVDSYNEQFF.

This clonotype was observed many times. The chain is built from TRBV29-1 and TRBJ2-7, with 11 bases that match TRBD2. CDR3 length: 17 residues. With 0 bases clipped from V and 1 base from J, the junction kept 8 bases outside the gene matches. Germline loops: CDR1 SQVTM, CDR2 ANQGSEA. The CDR3 DNA reads TGCAGCGTTGAAGATCGGACTAGCGGGCTCCGATCCTACGAGCAGTACTTC. Encoded protein: CSVEDRTSGLRSYEQYF.

The rearrangement uses TRBV7-2 and TRBJ2-1, with 7 bases identical to TRBD1. V trimming: 4 bases; J trimming: 2 bases; junction bases outside the gene matches: 8. The CDR3 is 16 amino acids. Germline V gene sequence: CDR1 SGHTA, CDR2 FQGNSA. The CDR3 coding sequence is TGTGCCAGCAGCTCCACAGGGGACAACACCTACAATGAGCAGTTCTTC. Amino acid sequence: CASSSTGDNTYNEQFF.

This clonotype was detected a few times. The rearrangement uses TRBV29-1 and TRBJ1-2, with D tentatively TRBD1 (6 bases). The CDR3 covers 12 residues. Per the germline V gene, CDR1 is SQVTM and CDR2 is ANQGSEA. V was cut by 3 bases and J by 8 bases, with 13 bases left in between. CDR3 sequence: CSVEAGGVGYTF. Written as DNA, the CDR3 is TGCAGCGTTGAGGCGGGGGGCGTCGGCTACACCTTC.

The V call is TRBV14, the J call TRBJ1-2; TRBD1 matches at 7 bases. Germline CDR1 reads SGHDN; CDR2 reads FVKESK. This CDR3 comprises 14 residues. The trim removed 4 bases at V and 4 bases at J, leaving 6 bases unmatched. CDR3 bases: TGTGCCAGCAGCCCTCGGAGGGACAGCTATGGCTACACCTTC. Amino acids: CASSPRRDSYGYTF.

The V and J genes are TRBV18 and TRBJ1-1, with D unresolved. CDR3 length: 15 residues. In germline, CDR1 is KGHSH, CDR2 LQKENI. V lost 0 bases and J lost 4, with 12 bases in between. The CDR3 region is CASSPPKGRGTEAFF. The CDR3 DNA follows: TGTGCCAGCTCACCACCGAAAGGGCGAGGCACTGAAGCTTTCTTT.

This clonotype was seen a handful of times. This chain uses TRBV5-1 with TRBJ2-5; D may be TRBD1 (6 bases). The CDR3 is made up of 14 amino acids. The ends were cut back, 2 bases at V and 7 bases at J, with 15 bases in the middle. The germline gives CDR1 SGHRS, CDR2 YFSETQ. CDR3 region: CASSFGQTFGTQYF. The DNA of the CDR3 is TGCGCCAGCAGCTTCGGACAGACGTTCGGGACCCAGTACTTC.

This clonotype was seen a handful of times. The chain recombines TRBV29-1 with TRBJ2-7, with TRBD2 identical over 8 bases. The CDR3 has 14 amino acids. Germline CDR1 reads SQVTM; CDR2 reads ANQGSEA. The J segment lost 2 bases and the V segment lost 7 bases, leaving 10 bases of the junction unmatched. As DNA, the CDR3 is TGCAGCGCCCGAATGGGACTAGAGGCCTACGAGCAGTACTTC. Encoded protein: CSARMGLEAYEQYF.